This T cell receptor beta chain was sequenced during a study of cytomegalovirus exposure and HLA in healthy donors. Vbeta (60) and Jbeta (13) primers were used in the PCR. As processed by the authors: Per a later analysis, the number of unique TCR beta chains was some 82 million, of which around 10 million were shared. Assay used: immunoSEQ multiplex PCR; TCRdb lists only in-frame clones, some missing. V and J calls and clone size are those listed in that table; D and trimming were worked out from the DNA. The sample lists approximately 130,000 clones, 76% occurring once. The V end was cut by 7 bases, the J end by 1 base, with 7 bases between. This CDR3 contains 13 residues. CDR1 and CDR2 from the germline V gene are SNHLY and FYNNEI.

The V and J genes are TRBV2 and TRBJ2-2; tentatively, D is TRBD2 (5 bases). This receptor was obtained from a female donor in good health and CMV-seropositive. The sequenced sample was PBMCs. CDR3 bases: TGTGCCAGCACTCGGGAGAACACCGGGGAGCTGTTTTTT. It specifies CASTRENTGELFF.